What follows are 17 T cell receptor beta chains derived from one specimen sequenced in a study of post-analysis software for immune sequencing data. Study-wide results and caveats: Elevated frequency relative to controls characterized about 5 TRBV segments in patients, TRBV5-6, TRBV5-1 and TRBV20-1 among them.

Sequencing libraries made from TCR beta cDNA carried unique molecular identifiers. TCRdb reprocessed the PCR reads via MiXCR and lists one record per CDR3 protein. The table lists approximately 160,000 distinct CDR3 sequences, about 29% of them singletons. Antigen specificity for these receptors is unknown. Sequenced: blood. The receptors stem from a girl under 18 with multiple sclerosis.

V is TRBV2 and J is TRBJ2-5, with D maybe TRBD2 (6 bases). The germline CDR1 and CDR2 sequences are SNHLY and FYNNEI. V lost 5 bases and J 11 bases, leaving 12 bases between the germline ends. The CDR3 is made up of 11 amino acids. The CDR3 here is CASSNWGEQYF. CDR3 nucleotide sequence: TGTGCCAGCAGTAATTGGGGGGAGCAGTACTTC.

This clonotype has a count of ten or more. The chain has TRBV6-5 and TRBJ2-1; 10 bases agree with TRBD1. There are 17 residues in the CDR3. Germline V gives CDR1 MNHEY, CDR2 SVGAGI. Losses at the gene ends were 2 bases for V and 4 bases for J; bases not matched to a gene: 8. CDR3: CASSYNPDRGQYNEQFF. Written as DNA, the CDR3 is TGTGCCAGCAGTTACAATCCCGACAGGGGGCAATACAATGAGCAGTTCTTC.

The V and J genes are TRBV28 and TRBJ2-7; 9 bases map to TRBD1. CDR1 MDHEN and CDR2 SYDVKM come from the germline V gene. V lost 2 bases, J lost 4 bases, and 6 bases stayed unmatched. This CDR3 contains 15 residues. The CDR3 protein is CASSLAGTGIYEQYF. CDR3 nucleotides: TGTGCCAGCAGTTTAGCCGGGACAGGGATTTACGAGCAGTACTTC.

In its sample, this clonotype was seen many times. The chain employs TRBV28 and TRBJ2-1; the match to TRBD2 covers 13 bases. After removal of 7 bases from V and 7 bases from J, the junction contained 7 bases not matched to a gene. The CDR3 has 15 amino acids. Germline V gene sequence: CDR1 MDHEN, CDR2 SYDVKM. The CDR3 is CASTIWTSGSNEQFF. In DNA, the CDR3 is TGTGCCAGCACCATCTGGACTAGCGGGAGTAATGAGCAGTTCTTC.

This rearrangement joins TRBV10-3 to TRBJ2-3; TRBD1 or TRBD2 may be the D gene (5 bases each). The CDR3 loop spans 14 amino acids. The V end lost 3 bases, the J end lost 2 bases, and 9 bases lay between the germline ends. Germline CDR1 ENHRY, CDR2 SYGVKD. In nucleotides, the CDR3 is TGTGCCATCAGTGAATTCGGGGCCACAGATACGCAGTATTTT. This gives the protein CAISEFGATDTQYF.

CDR3 loop: CSVQWTAGNTIYF. CDR3 coding DNA: TGCAGCGTGCAATGGACGGCTGGAAACACCATATATTTT. The rearrangement joins TRBV29-1 to TRBJ1-3; unclear D gene. The V and J ends lost 6 bases and 2 bases respectively, with 11 bases between them. The CDR3 length is 13 residues. Per the germline V gene, CDR1 is SQVTM and CDR2 is ANQGSEA. Full variable domain (rest looked up from reference TRBV29-1 and TRBJ1-3): SAVISQKPSRDICQRGTSLTIQCQVDSQVTMMFWYRQQPGQSLTLIATANQGSEATYESGFVIDKFPISRPNLTFSTLTVSNMSPEDSSIYLCSVQWTAGNTIYFGEGSWLTVV.

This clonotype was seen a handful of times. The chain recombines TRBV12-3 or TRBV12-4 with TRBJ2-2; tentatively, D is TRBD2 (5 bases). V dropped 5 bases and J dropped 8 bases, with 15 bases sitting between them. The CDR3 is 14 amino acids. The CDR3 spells CASSGLDIWGELFF. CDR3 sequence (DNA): TGTGCCAGCAGTGGACTCGATATATGGGGGGAGCTGTTTTTT.

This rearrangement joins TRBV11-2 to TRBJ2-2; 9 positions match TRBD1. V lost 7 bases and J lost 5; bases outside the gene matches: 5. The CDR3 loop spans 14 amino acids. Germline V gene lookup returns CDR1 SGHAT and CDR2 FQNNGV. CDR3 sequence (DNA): TGTGCCAGCAACAACAGGGGGCTGACCGGGGAGCTGTTTTTT. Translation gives CASNNRGLTGELFF. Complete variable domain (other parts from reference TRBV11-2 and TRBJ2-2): EAGVAQSPRYKIIEKRQSVAFWCNPISGHATLYWYQQILGQGPKLLIQFQNNGVVDDSQLPKDRFSAERLKGVDSTLKIQPAKLEDSAVYLCASNNRGLTGELFFGEGSRLTVL.

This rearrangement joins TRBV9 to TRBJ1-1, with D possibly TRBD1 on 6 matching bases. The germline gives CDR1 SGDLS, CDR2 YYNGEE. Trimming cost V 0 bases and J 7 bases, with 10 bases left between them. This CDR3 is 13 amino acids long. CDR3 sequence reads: CASSVAGASEAFF. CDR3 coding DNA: TGTGCCAGCAGCGTAGCGGGGGCAAGTGAAGCTTTCTTT.

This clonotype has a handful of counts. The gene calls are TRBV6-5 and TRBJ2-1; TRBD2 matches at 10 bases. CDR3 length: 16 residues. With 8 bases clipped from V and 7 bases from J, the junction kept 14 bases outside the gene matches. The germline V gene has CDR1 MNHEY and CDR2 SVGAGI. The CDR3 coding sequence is TGTGCCAGCGGTTTCTCCATAGCGGGAGGTGGTAATGAGCAGTTCTTC. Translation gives CASGFSIAGGGNEQFF.

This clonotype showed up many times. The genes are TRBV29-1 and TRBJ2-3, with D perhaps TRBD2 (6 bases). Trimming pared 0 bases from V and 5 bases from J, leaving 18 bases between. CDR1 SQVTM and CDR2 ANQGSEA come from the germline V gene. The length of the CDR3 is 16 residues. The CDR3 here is CSVEDWDSEAKDTQYF. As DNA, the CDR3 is TGCAGCGTTGAAGATTGGGACTCAGAAGCGAAAGATACGCAGTATTTT.

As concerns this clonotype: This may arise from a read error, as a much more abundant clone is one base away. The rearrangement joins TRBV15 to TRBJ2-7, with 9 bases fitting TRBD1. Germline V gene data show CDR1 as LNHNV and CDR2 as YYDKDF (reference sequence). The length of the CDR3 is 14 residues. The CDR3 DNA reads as TGTGCCACTAAGGGACAGGGAACCTCCTACGAGCTGTACTTC. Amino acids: CATKGQGTSYELYF.

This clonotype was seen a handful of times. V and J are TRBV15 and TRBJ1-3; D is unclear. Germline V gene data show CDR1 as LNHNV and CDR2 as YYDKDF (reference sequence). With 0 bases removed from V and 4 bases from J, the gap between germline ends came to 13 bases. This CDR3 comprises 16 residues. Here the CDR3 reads CATSRDLGSGGNTIYF. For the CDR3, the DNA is TGTGCCACCAGCAGAGATCTCGGGAGCGGGGGAAACACCATATATTTT.

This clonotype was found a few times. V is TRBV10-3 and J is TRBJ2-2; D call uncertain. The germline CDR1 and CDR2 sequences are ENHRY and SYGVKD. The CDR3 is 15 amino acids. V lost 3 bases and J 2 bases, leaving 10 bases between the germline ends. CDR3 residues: CAISDMTRNTGELFF. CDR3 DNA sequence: TGTGCCATCAGTGACATGACTCGTAACACCGGGGAGCTGTTTTTT.

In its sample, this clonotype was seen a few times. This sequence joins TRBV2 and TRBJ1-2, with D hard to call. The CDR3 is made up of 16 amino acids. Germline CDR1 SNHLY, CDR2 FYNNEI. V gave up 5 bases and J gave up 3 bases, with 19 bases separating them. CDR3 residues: CASSSTTTGDYYGYTF. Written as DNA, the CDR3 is TGTGCCAGCAGTTCAACTACAACCGGGGATTACTATGGCTACACCTTC.

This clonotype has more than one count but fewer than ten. The CDR3 DNA sequence: TGCGCCAGCAGCTCTGATAGCGGGAGGAACTCCTACAATGAGCAGTTCTTC. This translates into CASSSDSGRNSYNEQFF. The V and J genes are TRBV5-1 and TRBJ2-1; 10 positions match TRBD2. V shed 3 bases and J 0 bases; nucleotides not matched to a gene: 6. Germline V gene sequence: CDR1 SGHRS, CDR2 YFSETQ. CDR3 size: 17 residues.

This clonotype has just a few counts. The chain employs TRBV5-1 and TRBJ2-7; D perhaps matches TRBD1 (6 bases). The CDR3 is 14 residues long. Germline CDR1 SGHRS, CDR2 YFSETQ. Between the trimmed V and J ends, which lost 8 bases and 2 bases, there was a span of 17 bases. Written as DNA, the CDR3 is TGCGCCAGTAGCCCTTCAACAGGGACCTACGAGCAGTACTTC. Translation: CASSPSTGTYEQYF.